This T cell receptor (beta chain) appears in the sequencing data of a study of cytomegalovirus exposure and HLA in healthy donors. Findings of the study overall: Exclusion as indistinguishable affected some V segments, including TRBV6-2 and TRBV6-3.

This CDR3 contains 14 residues. The V gene end was trimmed by 1 base and the J gene end by 10 bases; junction bases not matched to a gene: 7. Germline CDR1 SGHVS, CDR2 FQNEAQ. A multiplex PCR was run with 60 Vbeta primers and 13 Jbeta primers. The protocol was immunoSEQ multiplex PCR, while the TCRdb copy is restricted to in-frame clones and leaves out a portion. The sample has about 170,000 clones, 75% to 90% seen once; the top ten hold less than 2.5%. Of note for this clone: The target antigen is unknown.

The sample comprised PBMCs. The source of this sequence is a male donor in good health and CMV-seronegative. The chain has TRBV7-8 and TRBJ2-3; TRBD2 agrees at 8 bases. CDR3 residues: CASSLGPTGGAQYF. As DNA, the CDR3 is TGTGCCAGCAGCTTAGGTCCCACCGGGGGGGCGCAGTATTTT. Full variable domain (rest looked up from reference TRBV7-8 and TRBJ2-3): GAGVSQSPRYKVAKRGQDVALRCDPISGHVSLFWYQQALGQGPEFLTYFQNEAQLDKSGLPSDRFFAERPEGSVSTLKIQRTQQEDSAVYLCASSLGPTGGAQYFGPGTRLTVL.